This T cell receptor beta chain was captured by sequencing in a study of circulating tumor DNA in untreated peripheral T-cell lymphoma (TCRdb year 2021). Broader findings and caveats from the paper: Tumor-specific clonotypes were identified in approximately 73% of patients, from roughly 90% of baseline tissues and approximately 70% of baseline serum samples.

To prepare the library, the immunoSEQ multiplex PCR assay was applied. TCRdb limited this immuneACCESS table to in-frame rearrangements with V and J called. A share of clones is missing; checked studies link under half to unresolved V genes, and the rest is unexplained. The sample table shows a few thousand clones, and 60% to 80% are seen once. Approximately 56% of the sample comes from the top ten. From the germline V gene, CDR1 is WSHSY and CDR2 is SAAADI. There are 16 amino acids in the CDR3, from cysteine to phenylalanine inclusive. Only CDR3 DNA is held: 48 bases, read in frame from base 1. The junction carries 24 bases between V and J, which are trimmed by 5 bases and 10 bases respectively. To find tumor-specific TCR clonotypes, researchers sequenced baseline tumor tissue that had been collected prior to treatment. To monitor patients with peripheral T-cell lymphoma who were getting frontline treatment on a trial, the study applied next-generation sequencing to T-cell receptor sequences.

This clone was observed a handful of times. No antigen is known for it. No clone much larger than this one lies a single base away; base qualities are absent. This receptor was identified in a human donor with peripheral T-cell lymphoma. The chain was built from TRBV10-2 and TRBJ2-4; the D gene is possibly TRBD1 or TRBD2, with 9 bases matching each. Sequenced: tumor tissue. The CDR3 protein is CASSTISGGQGYIQYF. The nucleotide sequence is given as TGCGCCAGCAGTACAATTAGCGGGGGACAGGGTTATATTCAGTACTTC.